The 7 T cell receptor beta chains given below trace back to one sample, sequenced in a study of shared clonotypes between healthy human individuals. The assay was immunoSEQ multiplex PCR, and TCRdb's table has in-frame clones only and misses some. The sample has roughly 410,000 clones; around 96% are singletons. The sample taken for sequencing was memory CD8+ T cells sorted from blood. The subset is: CD45RO+ cells pooled with CCR7-negative TemRA cells. Source of these receptors: a man under 40 in good health.

The rearrangement joins TRBV11-3 to TRBJ2-2; 7 positions match TRBD1. From germline, CDR1 is SGHNT and CDR2 YENEEA. Losses at the gene ends were 1 base for V and 4 bases for J; bases not matched to a gene: 6. The CDR3 consists of 16 residues. The CDR3 DNA sequence: TGTGCCAGCAGCTTAGGCCCAGGGACAGCCACCGGGGAGCTGTTTTTT. It encodes CASSLGPGTATGELFF.

The table lists this clone with a count of one. The rearrangement joins TRBV6-1 to TRBJ2-1; 7 nucleotides agree with TRBD2. The V gene end was trimmed by 5 bases and the J gene end by 6 bases; junction bases not matched to a gene: 7. CDR1 is MNHNS and CDR2 is SASEGT in the germline V gene. The CDR3 covers 14 residues. Here the CDR3 reads CASSLGLEGNEQFF. The CDR3 nucleotides are TGTGCCAGCAGTCTAGGACTAGAAGGCAATGAGCAGTTCTTC.

The chain combines TRBV5-6 with TRBJ2-4; D remains unclear. CDR3 length: 15 amino acids. Germline V gene lookup returns CDR1 SGHDT and CDR2 YYEEEE. V dropped 0 bases and J dropped 5 bases, with 12 bases sitting between them. CDR3 DNA: TGTGCCAGCAGCTTGGAGGCTAGGCTCGAAAACATTCAGTACTTC. Encoded protein: CASSLEARLENIQYF. Looking up the rest from reference TRBV5-6 and TRBJ2-4 gives the full variable domain: DAGVTQSPTHLIKTRGQQVTLRCSPKSGHDTVSWYQQALGQGPQFIFQYYEEEERQRGNFPDRFSGHQFPNYSSELNVNALLLGDSALYLCASSLEARLENIQYFGAGTRLSVL.

This sequence joins TRBV5-1 and TRBJ2-7; D remains unclear. Germline V gives CDR1 SGHRS, CDR2 YFSETQ. The CDR3 is 13 residues long. Trimming stripped 1 base from V and 3 bases from J, with 8 bases between. CDR3 nucleotide sequence: TGCGCCAGCAGCTTGAGAGACGACTACGAGCAGTACTTC. As protein: CASSLRDDYEQYF.

In this sample, this clone turned up once. The V gene is TRBV11-3, the J gene TRBJ2-2, with D perhaps TRBD1 (6 bases). The V end was cut by 4 bases, the J end by 0 bases, with 12 bases between. Germline-derived CDR1 and CDR2 are SGHNT and YENEEA. The CDR3 covers 16 residues. This chain's CDR3 is CASSSDGGANTGELFF. The CDR3 DNA reads as TGTGCCAGCAGCTCTGATGGGGGCGCGAACACCGGGGAGCTGTTTTTT.

For this clone: Other nucleotide sequences in the sample specify the same CDR3. The J gene is TRBJ2-1, the V gene TRBV20-1; no firm D call. V was cut by 1 base and J by 9 bases, with 4 bases left in between. This CDR3 spans 10 amino acids. Germline CDR1 reads DFQATT; CDR2 reads SNEGSKA (reference sequence). CDR3 in DNA: TGCAGTGCTAGAGGGGGTGAGCAGTTCTTC. Its translation is CSARGGEQFF.

The rearrangement links TRBV5-1 to TRBJ2-2; TRBD2 matches at 10 bases. J gave up 5 bases and V 0 bases, and 1 base lay outside the gene matches. Germline loops: CDR1 SGHRS, CDR2 YFSETQ. This CDR3 spans 15 amino acids. CDR3 amino acids: CASSLEGLATGELFF. As DNA, the CDR3 is TGCGCCAGCAGCTTGGAGGGACTAGCGACCGGGGAGCTGTTTTTT.